The clone carrying this T cell receptor (beta chain) was seen repeatedly, ten times or more. This specimen belongs to a study of T-cell reconstitution after alpha-beta-depleted transplantation in children. V was pared by 4 bases and J by 9 bases, with 10 bases between. This CDR3 is built from 12 residues. Unique molecular identifiers were used to barcode this TCRbeta library. Each CDR3 protein gets one entry after TCRdb re-called the PCR reads with MiXCR. The table shows hundreds of thousands of distinct CDR3 sequences, with roughly 11% occurring only once. This sample comprised peripheral blood, obtained 180 days after TCRalphabeta/CD19-depleted stem cell transplant. This TCR was recovered from a male patient aged 2-9 years who had a stem cell transplant for chronic granulomatous disease, so the T cells may come from the graft donor. This rearrangement joins TRBV12-3 or TRBV12-4 to TRBJ2-1, with D unresolved. CDR3 protein: CASSSRSGEQFF. The CDR3 DNA sequence: TGTGCCAGCAGTTCACGTTCGGGTGAGCAGTTCTTC.